These 6 T cell receptor beta chains were all obtained from the same sample, sequenced in a study of cytotoxic CD8 clonotypes in ibrutinib-treated CLL. Measured with immunoSEQ multiplex PCR; TCRdb has only the in-frame clones, and not every one. The data hold fewer than 400,000 clones, with 67% observed a single time. The starting material was PBMCs, obtained after 36 months of ibrutinib treatment. Source of these receptors: a human donor with chronic lymphocytic leukemia.

This chain links TRBV25-1 with TRBJ2-7; maybe TRBD2 (6 bases). This CDR3 contains 14 residues. The V gene lost 4 bases and the J gene lost 2 bases, with 12 bases spanning the gap. Per the germline V gene, CDR1 is MGHDK and CDR2 is SYGVNS. The CDR3 coding sequence is TGTGCCAGCAGTGGAGAGGGAGGACCCTACGAGCAGTACTTC. This sequence encodes CASSGEGGPYEQYF.

This chain uses TRBV28 with TRBJ2-7; 9 bases match TRBD1. The CDR3 covers 14 residues. Losses at the gene ends were 4 bases for V and 3 bases for J; bases not matched to a gene: 4. Germline V gives CDR1 MDHEN, CDR2 SYDVKM. CDR3 in DNA: TGTGCCAGCAGTTGGGACAGGGTATACTACGAGCAGTACTTC. It codes for CASSWDRVYYEQYF.

The chain is built from TRBV15 and TRBJ2-7; 8 bases match TRBD2. The germline gives CDR1 LNHNV, CDR2 YYDKDF (reference sequence). The length of the CDR3 is 16 residues. The junction had 12 bases not matched to a gene; V was cut back by 2 bases and J by 6 bases. CDR3 DNA: TGTGCCACCAGCAGACCCCGGGGGGGGGCCCTCCTCGAGCAGTACTTC. The encoded protein is CATSRPRGGALLEQYF.

The rearrangement links TRBV19 to TRBJ1-1; a weak D match, TRBD1 (6 bases). Germline CDR1 is LNHDA and CDR2 is SQIVND (reference sequence). The CDR3 length is 12 residues. V shed 3 bases and J shed 7 bases, with 9 bases lying between them. Here the CDR3 reads CASSIQGFEAFF. For the CDR3, the DNA is TGTGCCAGTAGTATCCAGGGGTTTGAAGCTTTCTTT.

J is TRBJ2-5 and V is TRBV2, with a possible D match to TRBD2 (6 bases). This CDR3 region has 13 residues. V was trimmed by 6 bases and J by 1 base, leaving 9 bases between them. Per the germline V gene, CDR1 is SNHLY and CDR2 is FYNNEI. As DNA, the CDR3 is TGTGCCAGCAGGGGACTTGCCCAAGAGACCCAGTACTTC. Translating it yields CASRGLAQETQYF.

The chain has TRBV27 and TRBJ2-7; possible D gene TRBD2, 6 bases. The CDR3 length is 14 residues. The ends were cut back, 6 bases at V and 0 bases at J, with 12 bases in the middle. CDR1 is MNHEY and CDR2 is SMNVEV in the germline V gene (reference sequence). The DNA of the CDR3 is TGTGCCAGCAGGGGGGGTTTAAGCTCCTACGAGCAGTACTTC. It is translated as CASRGGLSSYEQYF.